A single T cell receptor (beta chain) is shown here with its context. The sample contains more than one DNA sequence encoding this CDR3. The sample belongs to a study of shared clonotypes between healthy human individuals. The repertoire was sequenced with immunoSEQ multiplex PCR; TCRdb's copy has only in-frame clones and lacks some. The repertoire holds around 1.5 million clones, with 95% to 99% as singletons. The split of CD4+ cells yielded CD45RA+ naive and CD45RA-negative memory subsets. J lost 4 bases, V lost 0 bases, and 2 bases had no gene match. The V gene's germline CDR1 is SGDLS and CDR2 YYNGEE. The CDR3 length is 14 residues.

Sequencing used naive CD4+ T cells sorted from blood. Subset given: CD45RA+ positively selected. The clonotype comes from a man younger than 45 in good health. V gene TRBV9 combines with J gene TRBJ2-7; 9 positions agree with TRBD1. DNA of the CDR3: TGTGCCAGCAGCGTAGCCGGGACAGGGTACGAGCAGTACTTC. Translation: CASSVAGTGYEQYF. The entire variable domain, with the rest obtained from reference TRBV9 and TRBJ2-7, is as follows: DSGVTQTPKHLITATGQRVTLRCSPRSGDLSVYWYQQSLDQGLQFLIQYYNGEERAKGNILERFSAQQFPDLHSELNLSSLELGDSALYFCASSVAGTGYEQYFGPGTRLTVT.